This entry lists 32 T cell receptor beta chains sequenced from one sample in a study of T cells in women clearing cervical HPV infection. The table came from immunoSEQ multiplex PCR; TCRdb's copy has only in-frame clones and leaves some out. The sample has roughly 30,000 clones. Sequenced material: blood buffy coat. These receptors all stem from a woman aged 18-69 years with a cervical HPV16 infection that either progressed to CIN3+ or cleared (not recorded which).

For this clone: Read sequence stops 3 residues before the CDR3 end, and the germline J gene provides the missing end. The chain combines TRBV7-2 with TRBJ1-3; tentative D call: TRBD1 (5 bases). Trimming took off 7 bases at V and 2 bases at J, with 12 bases between the two ends. Germline CDR1 and CDR2: SGHTA and FQGNSA. The CDR3 extends over 14 amino acids. CDR3 DNA, as far as it was read: TGTGCCAGCAATCCAGGGCAAGCTGGAAACACC. It specifies CASNPGQAGNT. The full CDR3 protein is CASNPGQAGNTIYF.

With regard to this clone: The read terminates 3 residues ahead of where the CDR3 ends, so the germline J gene completes it. This rearrangement joins TRBV18 to TRBJ2-1, with 10 nucleotides matching TRBD1. The CDR3 spans 15 residues. J was trimmed by 7 bases and V by 3 bases; bases with no gene match: 6. Germline V gene lookup returns CDR1 KGHSH and CDR2 LQKENI. The CDR3 protein is CASSPYDRGRNEQFF. The CDR3 bases that were read are TGTGCCAGCTCACCGTACGACAGGGGGCGGAATGAG.

Turning to this clone: The CDR3 end is not reached by the read, which stops 3 residues before it; the germline J gene fills it in. The rearrangement uses TRBV10-3 and TRBJ2-2, with a weak D call TRBD1 (5 bases). The CDR3 contains 16 residues. Trimming took off 2 bases at V and 0 bases at J, with 10 bases between the two ends. Per the germline V gene, CDR1 is ENHRY and CDR2 is SYGVKD. CDR3 loop: CAISEIDRTNTGELFF. CDR3 DNA, as far as it was read: TGTGCCATCAGTGAGATAGACAGAACGAACACCGGGGAG.

On this clone itself: Coverage ceases 3 residues before the CDR3 finishes, and the germline J gene fills in the end. The chain links TRBV5-1 to TRBJ2-7; 11 bases map to TRBD2. Trimming at V came to 4 bases and at J to 3 bases, leaving 3 bases not matched to a gene. CDR3 length equals 14 residues. Germline CDR1 and CDR2: SGHRS and YFSETQ. This CDR3 is CASSVTSGGYEQYF. The CDR3 bases that were read are TGCGCCAGCAGCGTTACTAGCGGGGGCTACGAG.

Points on this clone: The read ends 3 residues shy of where the CDR3 ends; the end is completed using the germline J gene. The genes are TRBV19 and TRBJ2-7; D possibly corresponds to TRBD1 (5 bases). The CDR3 contains 13 residues. Deletions cut 1 base from V and 5 bases from J, with 9 bases between. Per germline, CDR1 LNHDA and CDR2 SQIVND (reference sequence). This CDR3 reads CASSIGQPDEQYF. The DNA read from the CDR3 is TGTGCCAGTAGTATAGGACAGCCCGACGAG.

On this clone: The missing CDR3 end, 3 residues past where the read stops, is filled in from the germline J gene. The V call is TRBV5-4, the J call TRBJ1-2, with TRBD1 as a possible D gene (6 bases). The CDR3 is 16 amino acids. Germline V gene sequence: CDR1 SGHNT, CDR2 YYREEE (reference sequence). The CDR3 bases that were read are TGTGCCAGCAGCTTGGTCTTCACGGGGGGCCCCGGGGGC. Protein sequence: CASSLVFTGGPGG. The CDR3 reads in full as CASSLVFTGGPGGYTF. The variable domain in full, completed from reference TRBV5-4 and TRBJ1-2, reads ETGVTQSPTHLIKTRGQQVTLRCSSQSGHNTVSWYQQALGQGPQFIFQYYREEENGRGNFPPRFSGLQFPNYSSELNVNALELDDSALYLCASSLVFTGGPGGYTFGSGTRLTVV.

Comments on this clone: The read finishes 3 residues shy of the CDR3 end, and the germline J gene is used to complete it. The chain uses TRBV19 and TRBJ2-4; D may be TRBD1 (6 bases). The CDR3 has 15 amino acids. The V gene's germline CDR1 is LNHDA and CDR2 SQIVND (reference sequence). The CDR3 region is CASSMGNRAWFGQYF. The CDR3 DNA, read in part, is TGTGCCAGTAGTATGGGGAACAGGGCCTGGTTTGGT.

In regard to this clone: The read stops 3 residues short of the end of the CDR3; the missing end is completed from the germline J gene. The chain combines TRBV30 with TRBJ1-5; 10 positions agree with TRBD1. Germline V gene lookup returns CDR1 GTSNPN and CDR2 SVGIG (reference sequence). V gave up 5 bases and J gave up 4 bases; unmatched junction bases: 5. This CDR3 is 14 amino acids long. CDR3 DNA (partial): TGTGCCTGGGGGGGGGACAGGGGAAATCAGCCC. This gives the protein CAWGGDRGNQP. The CDR3 in full is CAWGGDRGNQPQHF. Full variable domain (outside the CDR3, taken from reference TRBV30 and TRBJ1-5): SQTIHQWPATLVQPVGSPLSLECTVEGTSNPNLYWYRQAAGRGLQLLFYSVGIGQISSEVPQNLSASRPQDRQFILSSKKLLLSDSGFYLCAWGGDRGNQPQHFGDGTRLSIL.

Comment on this clone: From the germline J gene comes the end of the CDR3, since the read stops 3 residues before it. The chain joins TRBV20-1 to TRBJ2-5, with D hard to call. The CDR3 has 15 amino acids. CDR1 and CDR2 from the germline V gene are DFQATT and SNEGSKA (reference sequence). V was clipped by 1 base and J by 7 bases, with 19 bases between them. Partial CDR3 DNA: TGCAGTGCTAGAGGGCTCCAAAGAGCCCAGCGGACC. Protein: CSARGLQRAQRT. The full CDR3 sequence reads CSARGLQRAQRTQYF.

With respect to this clone: The read stops 3 residues short of the end of the CDR3; the missing end is completed from the germline J gene. Additional DNA sequences in this sample encode the identical CDR3. The chain recombines TRBV19 with TRBJ2-2, with D perhaps matching TRBD1 (5 bases). The CDR3 is made up of 13 amino acids. Trimming took 10 bases from V and 2 from J, leaving 11 bases between them. In germline, CDR1 is LNHDA, CDR2 SQIVND (reference sequence). CDR3 DNA (partial): TGTGCCATCATGGACATAAACACCGGGGAG. Encoded protein: CAIMDINTGE. The complete CDR3 reads CAIMDINTGELFF.

A remark on this clone: The read ends 3 residues before the CDR3 terminus; that terminus is restored from the germline J gene. V gene TRBV5-1 combines with J gene TRBJ1-1, with 7 positions matching TRBD1. The CDR3 has 15 residues. CDR1 SGHRS and CDR2 YFSETQ come from the germline V gene. J gave up 1 base and V 4 bases, and 7 bases lay outside the gene matches. Incomplete CDR3 DNA: TGCGCCAGCAGCCCACAGGGGTGGGGGAACACTGAA. This encodes CASSPQGWGNTE. The whole CDR3 is CASSPQGWGNTEAFF.

Comment on this clone: Read data end 3 residues before the CDR3 end; the end is taken from the germline J gene. J is TRBJ1-2 and V is TRBV4-2; D might be TRBD1 (5 bases). The CDR3 contains 14 residues. Germline CDR1 and CDR2: LGHNA and YNFKEQ. Trimming left V 4 bases short and J 5 bases short, with 14 bases between. CDR3 sequence: CASSLSEGDYGYTF. The CDR3 bases that were read are TGTGCCAGCAGCCTGAGCGAAGGGGATTATGGC.

The sequenced CDR3 bases are TGTGCCTGGAGTATACAGGGCACGGGAAAA. Its translation is CAWSIQGTGK. The entire CDR3 sequence reads CAWSIQGTGKLFF. The genes are TRBV30 and TRBJ1-4, with D possibly being TRBD1 (6 bases). Sequencing ends 3 residues short of the CDR3 end; the germline J gene provides the rest. With 2 bases removed from V and 10 bases from J, the gap between germline ends came to 14 bases. Germline CDR1 GTSNPN, CDR2 SVGIG (reference sequence). The CDR3 totals 13 residues.

For this clone: The read ends 3 residues early relative to the CDR3; the germline J gene fills the gap. The V gene is TRBV30, the J gene TRBJ2-1; D is ambiguous. Germline V lookup: CDR1 GTSNPN, CDR2 SVGIG (reference sequence). The CDR3 length is 11 residues. The germline V and J ends were trimmed by 2 bases and 5 bases, with 4 bases remaining between them. CDR3 bases read: TGTGCCTGGAGTATCAACAATGAG. Translating gives CAWSINNE. The entire CDR3 protein is CAWSINNEQFF.

Details on this clone: The read finishes 3 residues shy of the CDR3 end, and the germline J gene is used to complete it. This chain connects TRBV7-2 to TRBJ2-7; TRBD1 aligns across 7 bases. Looked up from germline, CDR1 is SGHTA and CDR2 is FQGNSA. The CDR3 covers 15 residues. Trimming took 4 bases from V and 6 from J; bases not matched to a gene: 12. The covered CDR3 bases are TGTGCCAGCAGCTCTTATCTTCAGGCAGGGGGCGAG. This translates into CASSSYLQAGGE. The full CDR3 protein is CASSSYLQAGGEQYF.

To note about this clone: The observed sequence ends 3 residues before the CDR3 terminus, with the missing tail filled in from the germline J gene. The V gene is TRBV6-2 or TRBV6-3, the J gene TRBJ1-1; D ambiguous. This CDR3 region has 13 residues. The germline V gene has CDR1 MNHEY and CDR2 SVGEGT. CDR3 sequence reads: CASSFLAFTEAFF. The part of the CDR3 DNA that was read is TGTGCCAGCAGTTTCTTAGCCTTTACCGAA.

Regarding this clone: The sequenced fragment ends 3 residues before the CDR3 boundary, so the rest is inferred from the germline J gene. V is TRBV10-2 and J is TRBJ1-2, with D maybe TRBD1 (5 bases). The CDR3 length is 14 residues. Germline CDR1 reads WSHSY; CDR2 reads SAAADI. Deletions cut 6 bases from V and 6 bases from J, with 17 bases between. The CDR3 bases that were read are TGCGCCAGCAGCCAACACCTCTACAGGAATGGC. As protein: CASSQHLYRNG. The CDR3 in full is CASSQHLYRNGYTF.

A note on this clone: The read terminates 3 residues ahead of where the CDR3 ends, so the germline J gene completes it. This sequence joins TRBV19 and TRBJ1-2; 12 nucleotides line up with TRBD1. Germline V gives CDR1 LNHDA, CDR2 SQIVND (reference sequence). The CDR3 consists of 15 residues. CDR3 in amino acids: CASRGGTGGRYDYTF. Incomplete CDR3 DNA: TGTGCCAGTAGAGGGGGGACAGGGGGCCGGTACGAC.

Concerning this clone: The CDR3 end lies 3 residues beyond the end of the read and is filled in from the germline J gene. The chain recombines TRBV4-2 with TRBJ2-7, with D uncertain. Germline-derived CDR1 and CDR2 are LGHNA and YNFKEQ. V gave up 0 bases and J gave up 2 bases, with 5 bases separating them. CDR3 length equals 13 residues. Partial CDR3 DNA: TGTGCCAGCAGCCAAGATATAACCTACGAG. This gives the protein CASSQDITYE. The CDR3 reads in full as CASSQDITYEQYF.

Concerning this clone itself: Read data end 3 residues before the CDR3 end; the end is taken from the germline J gene. Other nucleotide sequences from this sample produce the same CDR3. The genes are TRBV7-3 and TRBJ2-3; the match to TRBD2 covers 14 bases. The germline gives CDR1 SGHTA, CDR2 FQGTGA. The CDR3 runs 18 residues. The V gene end was trimmed by 3 bases and the J gene end by 0 bases; junction bases not matched to a gene: 5. The sequenced CDR3 bases are TGTGCCAGCAGCTTGGTTGGGACTAGCGGGAGAAGCACAGATACG. It encodes CASSLVGTSGRSTDT. The full CDR3 reads CASSLVGTSGRSTDTQYF.

Notes on this clone: The read ends 3 residues early relative to the CDR3; the germline J gene fills the gap. The chain combines TRBV5-1 with TRBJ2-7; 11 bases match TRBD2. This CDR3 spans 16 amino acids. Germline values: CDR1 SGHRS, CDR2 YFSETQ. The V gene end was trimmed by 2 bases and the J gene end by 1 base; junction bases not matched to a gene: 5. The CDR3 bases that were read are TGCGCCAGCAGCTTTGTGGCTAGCGGGAGGTCCTACGAG. Its translation: CASSFVASGRSYE. The whole CDR3 protein reads CASSFVASGRSYEQYF.

Notes on this clone: The sequence runs out 3 residues before the end of the CDR3; the remainder is reconstructed from the germline J gene. V usage is TRBV7-2 and J usage is TRBJ1-6; perhaps TRBD1 as D (5 bases). V was shortened by 8 bases and J by 7 bases, with 12 bases between the two germline ends. Germline-derived CDR1 and CDR2 are SGHTA and FQGNSA. The CDR3 is made up of 13 amino acids. The covered CDR3 bases are TGTGCCAGCGGGGTGGGGCCCAATTCACCC. Amino acid sequence: CASGVGPNSP. The entire CDR3 reads CASGVGPNSPLHF.

A word on this clone: One end of the junction fails to match germline, which may point to a read error. The sequence runs out 3 residues before the end of the CDR3; the remainder is reconstructed from the germline J gene. The chain carries TRBV7-7 and TRBJ2-1; 9 bases are shared with TRBD2. The CDR3 runs to 15 residues. Germline V gene data show CDR1 as SSHAT and CDR2 as FNYEAQ (reference sequence). CDR3 DNA, as far as it was read: TGTGCTAGCAGCCTGGAGGGCGGGGGGGTTAATGAG. It yields the protein CASSLEGGGVNE. The CDR3 reads in full as CASSLEGGGVNEQFF.

As regards this clone: Read coverage stops 3 residues before the CDR3 terminus; the germline J gene supplies the remainder. The V and J genes are TRBV20-1 and TRBJ2-5, with TRBD2 matching over 10 bases. The V and J ends lost 1 base and 4 bases, in that order; junction bases with no gene match: 3. In germline, CDR1 is DFQATT, CDR2 SNEGSKA (reference sequence). The CDR3 consists of 14 residues. Incomplete CDR3 DNA: TGCAGTGCTAGAGTTACTAGCGGGATAGAGACC. Its protein product is CSARVTSGIET. The full CDR3 protein is CSARVTSGIETQYF.

For this clone: The CDR3 goes on 3 residues after the read ends, and that part is filled in from the germline J gene. This rearrangement joins TRBV19 to TRBJ1-5; D is uncertain. This CDR3 region has 12 residues. The germline V gene has CDR1 LNHDA and CDR2 SQIVND (reference sequence). Deletions cut 7 bases from V and 1 base from J, with 5 bases between. The CDR3 DNA, read in part, is TGTGCCAGTAAGGGCAGCAATCAGCCC. Its protein is CASKGSNQP. The complete CDR3 reads CASKGSNQPQHF.

Of note for this clone: The read comes to an end 3 residues before the CDR3 does, leaving the germline J gene to fill in the end. The genes are TRBV7-6 and TRBJ2-7, with 12 nucleotides matching TRBD2. Germline V lookup: CDR1 SGHVS, CDR2 FNYEAQ. The CDR3 loop spans 15 amino acids. Trimming cost V 4 bases and J 3 bases; bases outside gene matches: 4. The part of the CDR3 DNA that was read is TGTGCCAGCAGCTCCCGACTAGCGGGAGTCTACGAG. Residues: CASSSRLAGVYE. The whole CDR3 protein is CASSSRLAGVYEQYF.

As regards this clone: The CDR3 is cut off 3 residues early in the read; its end comes from the germline J gene. The chain joins TRBV30 to TRBJ2-2; D gene uncertain. V dropped 4 bases and J dropped 2 bases, with 17 bases sitting between them. Germline assignment: CDR1 GTSNPN and CDR2 SVGIG (reference sequence). This CDR3 comprises 16 residues. CDR3 sequence: CAWTAASQINTGELFF. CDR3 DNA, as far as it was read: TGTGCCTGGACGGCGGCATCTCAGATAAACACCGGGGAG.

Worth noting for this clone: At one end, the junction sequence differs from germline, possibly due to a read error. The read ends 3 residues shy of where the CDR3 ends; the end is completed using the germline J gene. Other DNA sequences within the sample encode an identical CDR3. This chain uses TRBV30 with TRBJ1-3, with D tentatively TRBD1 (6 bases). This CDR3 is built from 13 residues. Germline V CDR1 and CDR2: GTSNPN, SVGIG (reference sequence). This CDR3 reads CAWSDKQGNTIYF. The covered CDR3 bases are TGTGCCTGGAGTGACAAACAGGGAAACACG.

Comment on this clone: The CDR3 is cut off 3 residues early in the read; its end comes from the germline J gene. J is TRBJ1-5 and V is TRBV25-1; D not resolved. Germline CDR1 reads MGHDK; CDR2 reads SYGVNS. CDR3 length equals 14 residues. V was pared by 4 bases and J by 1 base, with 8 bases between. The sequenced CDR3 bases are TGTGCCAGCAGTGGCAGGTCCAGCAATCAGCCC. It translates to CASSGRSSNQP. The full CDR3 reads CASSGRSSNQPQHF.

Remarks on this clone: The read ends 3 residues early relative to the CDR3; the germline J gene fills the gap. The V and J genes are TRBV7-2 and TRBJ2-7; 10 nucleotides match TRBD2. V was clipped by 2 bases and J by 3 bases; unmatched bases: 4. Germline CDR1 and CDR2: SGHTA and FQGNSA. This CDR3 has 15 residues. The sequenced part of the CDR3 DNA is TGTGCCAGCAGCTTACTAGCGGGGGTCGACTACGAG. It yields the protein CASSLLAGVDYE. The CDR3 in its entirety is CASSLLAGVDYEQYF.

On this clone itself: The read terminates 3 residues before the CDR3 end, so the remaining end is supplied by the germline J gene. The rearrangement uses TRBV6-1 and TRBJ1-2; D remains ambiguous. Germline V gene data show CDR1 as MNHNS and CDR2 as SASEGT. The CDR3 spans 15 residues. Trimming cost V 0 bases and J 2 bases, with 10 bases left between them. Incomplete CDR3 DNA: TGTGCCAGCAGTGAAGCCGGTGCCGAAAACTATGGC. Amino acids: CASSEAGAENYG. The whole CDR3 reads CASSEAGAENYGYTF.

A word on this clone: The CDR3 end is not reached by the read, which stops 3 residues before it; the germline J gene fills it in. The chain links TRBV5-6 to TRBJ2-7; 9 nucleotides align to TRBD1. The CDR3 runs 14 residues. Losses at the gene ends were 4 bases for V and 6 bases for J; bases not matched to a gene: 8. CDR1 and CDR2 from the germline V gene are SGHDT and YYEEEE. The CDR3 reads CASSLDRGYGEQYF. The sequenced part of the CDR3 DNA is TGTGCCAGCAGCCTTGACAGGGGGTACGGCGAG. The whole variable domain, filled in from reference TRBV5-6 and TRBJ2-7, reads DAGVTQSPTHLIKTRGQQVTLRCSPKSGHDTVSWYQQALGQGPQFIFQYYEEEERQRGNFPDRFSGHQFPNYSSELNVNALLLGDSALYLCASSLDRGYGEQYFGPGTRLTVT.